Listed below are T cell receptor beta chains from one sample, sequenced in a study of cytotoxic CD8 clonotypes in ibrutinib-treated CLL. The repertoire was sequenced with immunoSEQ multiplex PCR; TCRdb's copy has only in-frame clones and lacks some. In the table there are about 14,000 clones, around 68% of which are singletons. Sequencing used PBMCs, obtained before ibrutinib treatment. The source is a human donor with chronic lymphocytic leukemia. The CDR3 runs from the conserved cysteine through the conserved F or W. The D gene is left open where the match is weak. Clone size appears in some rows only: once, few, many, or a class for an expanded clone.

J	D	size	V	CDR3	DNA
TRBJ2-5	-	-	TRBV18	CASSPQLGTQYF	TGTGCCAGCTCCCCGCAACTGGGGACCCAGTACTTC
TRBJ2-7	TRBD1	-	TRBV6-1	CASSGWTGTYEQYF	TGTGCCAGCAGCGGTTGGACAGGGACCTACGAGCAGTACTTC
TRBJ2-7	-	-	TRBV19	CASSGGGLESYEQYF	TGTGCCAGTAGTGGGGGGGGCCTCGAATCCTACGAGCAGTACTTC
TRBJ2-3	-	few	TRBV7-2	CASSLRGPQYF	TGTGCCAGCAGCTTACGGGGGCCGCAGTATTTT
TRBJ2-2	-	-	TRBV18	CASSPFSGGPGGTGELFF	TGTGCCAGCTCACCATTCTCCGGGGGCCCTGGTGGCACCGGGGAGCTGTTTTTT
TRBJ2-3	-	-	TRBV28	CASSSGQTTDTQYF	TGTGCCAGCAGTTCCGGCCAGACCACAGATACGCAGTATTTT
TRBJ2-5	-	-	TRBV30	CAWSGLGPSPQETQYF	TGTGCCTGGAGTGGTCTAGGGCCCTCACCTCAAGAGACCCAGTACTTC
TRBJ2-7	TRBD2	-	TRBV11-2	CASSFAGGPDEQYF	TGTGCCAGCAGCTTTGCGGGGGGGCCCGACGAGCAGTACTTC
TRBJ2-2	-	-	TRBV28	CASSLPQGRGTGELFF	TGTGCCAGCAGTTTACCACAGGGAAGGGGCACCGGGGAGCTGTTTTTT
TRBJ2-1	TRBD2	-	TRBV5-1	CASSLAPSGGPSYNEQFF	TGCGCCAGCAGCTTGGCCCCTAGCGGGGGCCCCTCCTACAATGAGCAGTTCTTC
TRBJ2-1	TRBD2	-	TRBV6-5	CASSPLAGAEQFF	TGTGCCAGCAGCCCCCTAGCGGGAGCCGAGCAGTTCTTC
TRBJ2-7	-	-	TRBV27	CASSLGVGTAPEGQYF	TGTGCCAGCAGTTTAGGGGTGGGGACAGCCCCGGAGGGGCAGTACTTC
TRBJ2-5	-	few	TRBV9	CASSAGPLVETQYF	TGTGCCAGCAGCGCCGGACCGCTGGTGGAGACCCAGTACTTC
TRBJ1-1	-	once	TRBV4-3	CASSQDPGGAFNTEAFF	TGCGCCAGCAGCCAAGATCCGGGGGGCGCGTTTAACACTGAAGCTTTCTTT
TRBJ2-7	TRBD2	-	TRBV9	CASSVGGTRAYEQYF	TGTGCCAGCAGCGTAGGGGGGACTAGGGCCTACGAGCAGTACTTC
TRBJ2-3	-	-	TRBV7-9	CASSSPRSPGTPTDTQYF	TGTGCCAGCAGCTCCCCGAGGTCCCCCGGGACGCCCACAGATACGCAGTATTTT
TRBJ2-6	-	few	TRBV7-8	CASSRSSGANVLTF	TGTGCCAGCAGCCGAAGCTCTGGGGCCAACGTCCTGACTTTC
TRBJ1-2	TRBD1	-	TRBV7-6	CASSPGQANYGYTF	TGTGCCAGCAGCCCTGGACAGGCTAACTATGGCTACACCTTC
TRBJ1-1	-	-	TRBV7-8	CASSLRPGEVEAFF	TGTGCCAGCAGCTTACGCCCAGGGGAGGTTGAAGCTTTCTTT
TRBJ2-1	TRBD2	-	TRBV6-4	CASSALLASEQFF	TGTGCCAGCAGTGCCCTACTAGCGAGTGAGCAGTTCTTC
TRBJ1-1	-	-	TRBV2	CASSWGNTEAFF	TGTGCCAGCAGTTGGGGGAACACTGAAGCTTTCTTT
TRBJ2-3	-	-	TRBV5-5	CASSLGWGYADTQYF	TGTGCCAGCAGCTTGGGTTGGGGGTATGCAGATACGCAGTATTTT
TRBJ2-2	-	-	TRBV28	CASSSSGRNPGELFF	TGTGCCAGCAGTTCCTCGGGGAGAAACCCCGGGGAGCTGTTTTTT
TRBJ2-3	TRBD1	medium-sized	TRBV6-1	CASSEGAQGADTQYF	TGTGCCAGCAGTGAAGGGGCCCAGGGGGCAGATACGCAGTATTTT
TRBJ2-5	-	-	TRBV7-9	CASSPSGPWGTQYF	TGTGCCAGCAGCCCGAGCGGGCCATGGGGGACCCAGTACTTC
TRBJ2-7	-	-	TRBV6-1	CASSDNSYEQYF	TGTGCCAGCAGTGACAACTCCTACGAGCAGTACTTC
TRBJ2-1	-	few	TRBV20-1	CSATIYNEQFF	TGCAGTGCTACAATTTACAATGAGCAGTTCTTC
TRBJ2-3	TRBD2	-	TRBV2	CASSRGAGADTQYF	TGTGCCAGCAGTCGCGGGGCGGGGGCAGATACGCAGTATTTT
TRBJ1-2	-	few	TRBV5-1	CASSSTRGPSYGYTF	TGCGCCAGCAGCTCCACCCGAGGGCCTAGCTATGGCTACACCTTC
TRBJ2-1	-	few	TRBV7-9	CASTQGSGTNNEQFF	TGTGCCAGCACCCAGGGGAGCGGGACCAACAATGAGCAGTTCTTC
TRBJ1-5	-	-	TRBV25-1	CASSEPRTAVEAQHF	TGTGCCAGCAGTGAACCCCGGACCGCTGTTGAGGCCCAGCATTTT
TRBJ2-2	-	-	TRBV5-5	CASSSGANTGELFF	TGTGCCAGCAGCTCTGGCGCGAACACCGGGGAGCTGTTTTTT
TRBJ2-6	-	-	TRBV27	CASSPPGVGSGANVLTF	TGTGCCAGCAGTCCCCCAGGGGTTGGCTCTGGGGCCAACGTCCTGACTTTC
TRBJ2-3	TRBD1	-	TRBV11-3	CASSLGQGGTDTQYF	TGTGCCAGCAGCCTGGGGCAGGGGGGCACAGATACGCAGTATTTT
TRBJ2-7	-	-	TRBV5-4	CASSLGRGRTYEQYF	TGTGCCAGCAGCTTGGGTAGGGGTAGAACCTACGAGCAGTACTTC
TRBJ2-5	-	-	TRBV7-2	CASSQWGQETQYF	TGTGCCAGCAGCCAGTGGGGACAAGAGACCCAGTACTTC
TRBJ1-3	-	-	TRBV5-3	CAWAAGFAGNTIYF	TGTGCCTGGGCCGCAGGGTTCGCTGGAAACACCATATATTTT
TRBJ1-6	TRBD1	few	TRBV5-4	CASSRRRGQGKSSYNSPLHF	TGTGCCAGCAGCCGGCGCCGGGGACAGGGAAAGAGCTCCTATAATTCACCCCTCCACTTT
TRBJ1-2	-	-	TRBV28	CASSESTGYGYTF	TGTGCCAGCAGCGAGTCGACGGGCTATGGCTACACCTTC
TRBJ1-5	TRBD1	-	TRBV30	CAWSRGRTGNVNQPQHF	TGTGCCTGGAGTCGAGGACGGACAGGGAATGTCAATCAGCCCCAGCATTTT
TRBJ1-1	-	-	TRBV10-1	CASRQRNTEAFF	TGCGCCAGCAGACAGCGGAACACTGAAGCTTTCTTT
TRBJ1-5	TRBD1	few	TRBV28	CASSRTGGGNQPQHF	TGTGCCAGCAGCAGGACAGGGGGGGGCAATCAGCCCCAGCATTTT
TRBJ1-6	-	-	TRBV4-3	CASSQRVSNSPLHF	TGCGCCAGCAGCCAAAGGGTCAGCAATTCACCCCTCCACTTT
TRBJ1-5	-	few	TRBV27	CASSSNWGSQPQHF	TGTGCCAGCAGTTCCAACTGGGGGAGTCAGCCCCAGCATTTT